This TCR beta chain is drawn from a study of T cell responses to AZD1222 COVID-19 vaccine. The wider study: Second-dose schedules of about 4 or about 12 weeks were combined. Study-level results: Just six or seven AZD1222 recipients tested seropositive at baseline. Increases in Spike-specific TCR breadth and depth were seen after two AZD1222 doses. Regions 160-218 and 743-854 dominated among vaccine-associated CD4 TCRs spanning spike.

V was shortened by 6 bases and J by 4 bases, with 15 bases between the two germline ends. Germline CDR1 and CDR2: MNHEY and SVGAGI. The CDR3 loop spans 15 amino acids. Data came from immunoSEQ multiplex PCR; TCRdb stores just in-frame clones and leaves some out. The sample has approximately 98,000 clones, roughly 84% seen once; the top ten hold 3.3%. As concerns this clone: Its antigen is not known.

J is TRBJ1-4 and V is TRBV6-5, with a weak D call TRBD1 (5 bases). The TCR sequence derives from an adult in good health. The sample consisted of peripheral blood, taken on day 0 of AZD1222 vaccination. CDR3 protein: CASRDRDPLNEKLFF. The CDR3 bases are TGTGCCAGCAGGGACCGGGACCCCCTTAATGAAAAACTGTTTTTT.